This T cell receptor (beta chain) stems from a study of blood T cell repertoires in COVID-19 (TCRdb year 2020). The study in broad terms: Samples covering the acute and convalescent phases of COVID-19 were provided by collaborators in the United States, Italy and Spain. Where HLA class I and class II types were available, the types were taken from metadata supplied by the sample provider, not from assay-based typing. The material from the prospective study consisted of cDNA or gDNA derived from T cells, B-cell-depleted T cells, or PBMCs. The repertoires were made available in a free public database intended to serve as a resource for research on the immune response to SARS-CoV-2. A de-identified subject ID, COVID-19 status, age in years and sex were almost always included in the sample metadata. The samples were drawn from two sources: the first 160 participants of the ongoing ImmuneRACE study, and 1,254 subjects contributed by 6 global collaborators. Subjects who had been exposed to COVID-19, were actively infected with it, or had recovered from it provided the deeply sampled blood TCRbeta repertoires that made up the dataset.

A word on this clone: Its antigen has not been determined. No much larger clone is present one base from it, and per-base qualities are unavailable.

Via the germline V gene, CDR1 is MNHEY and CDR2 SVGAGI. For this chain, trimming is 6 bases at the V end and 5 bases at the J end, and the number of junction bases without a gene match is 5. Counted from cysteine to phenylalanine, this CDR3 has 15 amino acids. CDR3 DNA is the only sequence kept; it has 45 bases, read in frame from the first base. TCRbeta CDR3 regions were amplified from genomic DNA using the immunoSEQ Assay, a bias-controlled multiplex PCR. Regarding the original processing steps: The number of nucleated cells in each sample was estimated from the amplification of reference gene primers within the assay. Sequence reads were collapsed and filtered to measure the absolute abundance of every unique TCRbeta CDR3 rearrangement. For each sample, productive Simpson clonality was calculated as the square root of Simpson's diversity index over productive rearrangements. What TCRdb holds here is the immuneACCESS table cut down to in-frame rearrangements. Part of the clones is not present; checked against another copy, under half of the missing clones reflect an unresolved V gene, and the others are unexplained. V, J and clone size derive from that table, while D and trimming were established from the DNA sequence. In this sample the table shows hundreds of thousands of clones, roughly 90% of which occur a single time. In total, the top ten clones hold approximately 4% of the sample.

What the study reported, not specific to this receptor: Clinical and demographic metadata were provided uncurated, with the amount varying by source and participant.

Each collaborating institution followed its own protocols to collect whole blood in K2EDTA tubes. For TCRbeta analysis, collaborators shipped samples in one of three forms: frozen whole blood, isolated PBMCs, or DNA extracted from either of those sample types. The rearrangement combines TRBV6-5 with TRBJ1-6; 9 central nucleotides agree with TRBD1. This clonotype was sampled from a woman aged 45-65 years with active or convalescent COVID-19. The sequenced material came from peripheral blood. The CDR3 protein is CASRTGTGNNSPLHF. The DNA sequence reads TGTGCCAGCAGGACAGGGACAGGGAATAATTCACCCCTCCACTTT.